The 21 T cell receptor beta chains below come from one sample, sequenced in a study of cytomegalovirus exposure and HLA in healthy donors. This PCR relied on a set of 60 Vbeta primers and 13 Jbeta primers. This table comes from immunoSEQ multiplex PCR, and its TCRdb copy is limited to in-frame clones, with some not included. The sample has 150,000 to 160,000 clones, 80% seen once. Specimen: PBMCs. The receptors shown here come from a woman between 35 and 50 years old in good health and CMV-seropositive.

This clone was seen a single time. The V call is TRBV2, the J call TRBJ2-1; TRBD2 matches at 10 bases. The CDR3 loop spans 17 amino acids. V lost 0 bases to trimming and J lost 12 bases; unmatched junction nucleotides: 14. Per the germline V gene, CDR1 is SNHLY and CDR2 is FYNNEI. CDR3 protein: CASSEARAGTSAHGQFF. The CDR3 nucleotides read TGTGCCAGCAGTGAAGCCAGAGCCGGGACTAGCGCCCATGGGCAGTTCTTC.

The J gene is TRBJ2-2, the V gene TRBV28; 8 bases are shared with TRBD1. V lost 4 bases and J lost 2; bases outside the gene matches: 6. The CDR3 is 16 amino acids. CDR1 and CDR2 (germline): MDHEN, SYDVKM. CDR3 nucleotides: TGTGCCAGCAGTTCCCCGGGACAGGCTAACACCGGGGAGCTGTTTTTT. It translates to CASSSPGQANTGELFF.

The chain couples TRBV15 to TRBJ2-1, with a weak D call TRBD1 (6 bases). With 1 base removed from V and 3 bases from J, the gap between germline ends came to 13 bases. The germline gives CDR1 LNHNV, CDR2 YYDKDF (reference sequence). The CDR3 is made up of 16 amino acids. CDR3 protein: CATSRARTGNYNEQFF. The CDR3 DNA sequence: TGTGCCACCAGCAGAGCGAGAACAGGGAACTACAATGAGCAGTTCTTC.

The V call is TRBV6-1, the J call TRBJ2-7; D not certain. The CDR3 is 15 residues long. Trimming took 9 bases from V and 2 from J, leaving 20 bases between them. Germline CDR1 MNHNS, CDR2 SASEGT. The CDR3 is CASRPLSGSTYEQYF. The CDR3 bases are TGTGCCAGTCGACCCCTATCAGGATCGACCTACGAGCAGTACTTC.

In its sample, this clone was seen once. The V call is TRBV5-1, the J call TRBJ2-1, with D possibly being TRBD1 (5 bases). CDR1 and CDR2 (germline): SGHRS, YFSETQ. There are 16 residues in the CDR3. V gave up 4 bases and J gave up 0 bases, with 14 bases separating them. The CDR3 DNA reads TGCGCCAGCAGCCGAGATGGGGCCGGCTCCTACAATGAGCAGTTCTTC. This translates into CASSRDGAGSYNEQFF. Based on the CDR3 plus reference TRBV5-1 and TRBJ2-1, the full variable domain is KAGVTQTPRYLIKTRGQQVTLSCSPISGHRSVSWYQQTPGQGLQFLFEYFSETQRNKGNFPGRFSGRQFSNSRSEMNVSTLELGDSALYLCASSRDGAGSYNEQFFGPGTRLTVL.

This clone has only a few counts. The chain couples TRBV2 to TRBJ2-1, with unresolved D. V was cut by 3 bases and J by 4 bases, with 7 bases left in between. The CDR3 consists of 13 residues. Germline CDR1 reads SNHLY; CDR2 reads FYNNEI. CDR3 protein: CASSERLYNEQFF. The DNA for the CDR3 is TGTGCCAGCAGTGAGCGGCTTTACAATGAGCAGTTCTTC.

The chain links TRBV5-6 to TRBJ2-5, with D unclear. The J call could be wrong; TRBJ2-7 is a better fit for the DNA end. Per germline, CDR1 SGHDT and CDR2 YYEEEE. This CDR3 region has 13 residues. The CDR3 DNA reads TGTGCCAGCAGCTTCTGGAGCTCCTACGAGCAGTACTTC. Translated, it gives CASSFWSSYEQYF.

There are a few counts of this clone. The chain links TRBV6-1 to TRBJ1-1, with D unresolved. The CDR3 totals 13 residues. Between the trimmed V and J ends, which lost 0 bases and 8 bases, there was a span of 10 bases. Germline V CDR1 and CDR2: MNHNS, SASEGT. The CDR3 bases are TGTGCCAGCAGTGAAGCGCTTCAGGCAGAAGCTTTCTTT. This translates into CASSEALQAEAFF.

The V gene is TRBV19, the J gene TRBJ2-1, with 8 bases fitting TRBD2. The CDR3 length is 15 residues. V was clipped by 8 bases and J by 4 bases; unmatched bases: 10. The germline V gene has CDR1 LNHDA and CDR2 SQIVND (reference sequence). The CDR3 nucleotides are TGTGCCAGTCAGGCGGGGGGCGGTGTGTACAATGAGCAGTTCTTC. As protein: CASQAGGGVYNEQFF.

DNA of the CDR3: TGTGCCAGCAGTCTGAGCTCCTACAATGAGCAGTTCTTC. The encoded protein is CASSLSSYNEQFF. V usage is TRBV6-6 and J usage is TRBJ2-1; no definite D call. CDR1 MNHNY and CDR2 SVGAGI come from the germline V gene (reference sequence). The V end lost 5 bases, the J end lost 0 bases, and 5 bases lay between the germline ends. The CDR3 length is 13 residues.

The chain couples TRBV6-5 to TRBJ2-7; 9 bases are a match to TRBD2. The CDR3 loop spans 14 amino acids. The V gene end was trimmed by 4 bases and the J gene end by 3 bases; junction bases not matched to a gene: 4. The germline V gene has CDR1 MNHEY and CDR2 SVGAGI. The CDR3 protein is CASSSGLAVYEQYF. The CDR3 nucleotides read TGTGCCAGCAGTTCGGGACTAGCAGTCTACGAGCAGTACTTC.

The CDR3 here is CASSHDRVQTQYF. The CDR3 DNA follows: TGTGCCAGCTCACACGACAGGGTTCAGACCCAGTACTTC. The rearrangement joins TRBV18 to TRBJ2-5; 7 nucleotides agree with TRBD1. Germline V lookup: CDR1 KGHSH, CDR2 LQKENI. This CDR3 contains 13 residues. V gave up 4 bases and J gave up 6 bases; unmatched junction bases: 5.

V and J are TRBV19 and TRBJ1-1, with D maybe TRBD1 (6 bases). The CDR3 extends over 14 amino acids. Trimming took 6 bases from V and 4 from J, leaving 15 bases between them. From germline, CDR1 is LNHDA and CDR2 SQIVND (reference sequence). CDR3 nucleotide sequence: TGTGCCAGTAGGAAAAGGGGGTCGGGCACTGAAGCTTTCTTT. This codes for CASRKRGSGTEAFF.

This clone was detected a few times. The rearrangement uses TRBV5-5 and TRBJ2-2; TRBD1 matches 10 bases. The trim removed 3 bases at V and 5 bases at J, leaving 7 bases unmatched. The CDR3 contains 16 residues. Germline CDR1 and CDR2: SGHKS and YYEKEE (reference sequence). CDR3 in DNA: TGTGCCAGCAGCTCCGGGACAGGGGCCATTACCGGGGAGCTGTTTTTT. Amino acid sequence: CASSSGTGAITGELFF.

The chain uses TRBV28 and TRBJ2-2; 9 bases match TRBD1. V was clipped by 6 bases and J by 5 bases; unmatched bases: 13. Per the germline V gene, CDR1 is MDHEN and CDR2 is SYDVKM. CDR3 length equals 17 residues. The CDR3, as DNA: TGTGCCAGCAGGCTTCCCCTCGGGACAGGGCGGACCGGGGAGCTGTTTTTT. This gives the protein CASRLPLGTGRTGELFF.

The V gene is TRBV5-1, the J gene TRBJ2-3, with D unclear. The CDR3 loop spans 14 amino acids. Trimming shortened V by 7 bases and J by 3 bases, and 15 bases separated the two germline ends. Germline-derived CDR1 and CDR2 are SGHRS and YFSETQ. The CDR3 sequence: CASASVSGTDTQYF. The CDR3 bases are TGCGCCAGCGCATCGGTGTCTGGTACAGATACGCAGTATTTT.

V and J are TRBV7-9 and TRBJ2-7; weak D call: TRBD2 (6 bases). This CDR3 region has 14 residues. V lost 2 bases and J lost 0, with 8 bases in between. Germline V gene data show CDR1 as SEHNR and CDR2 as FQNEAQ (reference sequence). The CDR3 sequence: CASSLTRDSYEQYF. In nucleotides, the CDR3 is TGTGCCAGCAGCTTAACGCGGGACTCCTACGAGCAGTACTTC.

This rearrangement joins TRBV20-1 to TRBJ2-1; D uncertain. Germline V lookup: CDR1 DFQATT, CDR2 SNEGSKA (reference sequence). This CDR3 is 11 amino acids long. V lost 2 bases and J lost 9, with 8 bases in between. The CDR3 region is CSARFSTEQFF. The CDR3 DNA follows: TGCAGTGCTAGATTTAGCACTGAGCAGTTCTTC.

This clone was counted a few times. The chain carries TRBV6-5 and TRBJ1-1; D might be TRBD1 (6 bases). Germline CDR1 MNHEY, CDR2 SVGAGI. Trimming cost V 7 bases and J 0 bases, with 15 bases left between them. CDR3 length: 15 residues. The CDR3, as DNA: TGTGCCAGCACCTTACTGGACAGAATGAACACTGAAGCTTTCTTT. Its protein product is CASTLLDRMNTEAFF.

The V and J genes are TRBV7-9 and TRBJ2-1; 10 bases agree with TRBD2. J gave up 10 bases and V 2 bases, and 20 bases lay outside the gene matches. CDR1 SEHNR and CDR2 FQNEAQ come from the germline V gene (reference sequence). The CDR3 runs to 19 residues. CDR3 DNA: TGTGCCAGCAGCTTACCCGGGTCGAATCTAGCGGGAGAGTTACGGGAGCAGTTCTTC. It yields the protein CASSLPGSNLAGELREQFF.

For the CDR3, the DNA is TGTGCCAGCAGTGAAGCGCTTCGGGGGAGTACTGAAGCTTTCTTT. It is translated as CASSEALRGSTEAFF. The rearrangement links TRBV2 to TRBJ1-1; a possible D gene is TRBD1 (5 bases). The germline V gene has CDR1 SNHLY and CDR2 FYNNEI. Trimming pared 0 bases from V and 5 bases from J, leaving 13 bases between. CDR3 length: 15 residues.